A single sample gave rise to the 11 T cell receptor beta chains below, sequenced in a study of shared clonotypes between healthy human individuals. TCRdb's table, derived via immunoSEQ multiplex PCR, lists solely in-frame clones and lacks some. The sample contains 2 million to 2.5 million clones, 80% to 95% of which appear only once. Sequenced material: naive CD4+ T cells from PBMCs. The subset was: CD45RA+ positively selected. These receptors all stem from a man aged 18 to 30 in good health. Some clones in this sample may be carry-over from other donors' samples.

The sample holds a few counts of this clone. The V call is TRBV9, the J call TRBJ1-3; no definite D call. V was pared by 4 bases and J by 0 bases, with 11 bases between. The CDR3 consists of 15 residues. Germline CDR1 and CDR2: SGDLS and YYNGEE. The CDR3 region is CASSSQTDSGNTIYF. The CDR3 nucleotides are TGTGCCAGCAGCTCCCAGACCGACTCTGGAAACACCATATATTTT.

This chain connects TRBV5-1 to TRBJ1-3, with D perhaps matching TRBD1 (6 bases). From germline, CDR1 is SGHRS and CDR2 YFSETQ. The CDR3 is 15 amino acids. Between the trimmed V and J ends, which lost 0 bases and 4 bases, there was a span of 11 bases. CDR3 in amino acids: CASSLEPGAGNTIYF. CDR3 DNA: TGCGCCAGCAGCTTGGAACCGGGGGCAGGAAACACCATATATTTT. Complete variable domain (other parts from reference TRBV5-1 and TRBJ1-3): KAGVTQTPRYLIKTRGQQVTLSCSPISGHRSVSWYQQTPGQGLQFLFEYFSETQRNKGNFPGRFSGRQFSNSRSEMNVSTLELGDSALYLCASSLEPGAGNTIYFGEGSWLTVV.

The gene calls are TRBV28 and TRBJ2-4; D remains ambiguous. The CDR3 loop spans 13 amino acids. V dropped 8 bases and J dropped 0 bases, with 8 bases sitting between them. Germline V gene lookup returns CDR1 MDHEN and CDR2 SYDVKM. The CDR3 spells CASGKLAKNIQYF. The CDR3 DNA follows: TGTGCCAGCGGGAAACTAGCCAAAAACATTCAGTACTTC.

V gene TRBV7-2 combines with J gene TRBJ2-1; tentatively, D is TRBD2 (5 bases). CDR1 and CDR2 from the germline V gene are SGHTA and FQGNSA. This CDR3 region has 14 residues. The ends were cut back, 5 bases at V and 6 bases at J, with 14 bases in the middle. CDR3 sequence reads: CASSPQLVSNEQFF. CDR3 DNA sequence: TGTGCCAGCAGCCCGCAACTAGTCTCCAATGAGCAGTTCTTC.

There are a few counts of this clone. This chain connects TRBV4-2 to TRBJ1-1; 8 positions match TRBD1. The ends lost 1 base at V and 10 bases at J; junction bases unmatched: 8. The CDR3 length is 14 residues. Germline V gene sequence: CDR1 LGHNA, CDR2 YNFKEQ. The CDR3 DNA reads as TGTGCCAGCAGCCAAGCAGGGGGCGAAGCGACAGCTTTCTTT. This gives the protein CASSQAGGEATAFF.

This chain connects TRBV30 to TRBJ2-7, with D perhaps matching TRBD1 or TRBD2 (6 bases each). The CDR3 has 15 amino acids. Germline loops: CDR1 GTSNPN, CDR2 SVGIG (reference sequence). The V and J ends lost 4 bases and 2 bases respectively, with 18 bases between them. CDR3 DNA: TGTGCCTGGATTCCCCCGGGGGCTAGACCCTACGAGCAGTACTTC. Amino acid sequence: CAWIPPGARPYEQYF. The entire variable domain, with the rest obtained from reference TRBV30 and TRBJ2-7, is as follows: SQTIHQWPATLVQPVGSPLSLECTVEGTSNPNLYWYRQAAGRGLQLLFYSVGIGQISSEVPQNLSASRPQDRQFILSSKKLLLSDSGFYLCAWIPPGARPYEQYFGPGTRLTVT.

This chain connects TRBV4-3 to TRBJ2-3; D not resolved. Germline V gene sequence: CDR1 LGHNA, CDR2 YSLEER. There are 17 residues in the CDR3. Trimming stripped 0 bases from V and 1 base from J, with 14 bases between. The CDR3 DNA follows: TGCGCCAGCAGCCAAGATCGGGCGATGGGCCGCACAGATACGCAGTATTTT. This sequence encodes CASSQDRAMGRTDTQYF.

The sample holds one count of this clone. Within the sample, other DNA sequences also encode this same CDR3. V and J are TRBV6-1 and TRBJ2-7; the D is unclear. The CDR3 spans 13 residues. The V end lost 4 bases, the J end lost 1 base, and 8 bases lay between the germline ends. The germline gives CDR1 MNHNS, CDR2 SASEGT. In nucleotides, the CDR3 is TGTGCCAGCAGTGTGGAAAGTTCCTACGAGCAGTACTTC. Protein: CASSVESSYEQYF.

The V call is TRBV5-6, the J call TRBJ2-6; D call uncertain. The CDR3 loop spans 16 amino acids. Germline V gene sequence: CDR1 SGHDT, CDR2 YYEEEE. V lost 0 bases and J lost 0, with 7 bases in between. CDR3 amino acids: CASSLAITSGANVLTF. The CDR3 nucleotides read TGTGCCAGCAGCTTGGCCATAACCTCTGGGGCCAACGTCCTGACTTTC.

With respect to this clone: This specimen includes other DNA sequences encoding the same CDR3. V gene TRBV7-3 combines with J gene TRBJ1-5, with D hard to call. Trimming stripped 5 bases from V and 0 bases from J, with 5 bases between. The CDR3 covers 13 residues. The germline gives CDR1 SGHTA, CDR2 FQGTGA. The CDR3 spells CASSPGSNQPQHF. The CDR3, as DNA: TGTGCCAGCAGCCCCGGTAGCAATCAGCCCCAGCATTTT.

The V and J genes are TRBV29-1 and TRBJ2-7, with 8 positions matching TRBD1. The J segment lost 0 bases and the V segment lost 6 bases, leaving 4 bases of the junction unmatched. Germline values: CDR1 SQVTM, CDR2 ANQGSEA. The CDR3 covers 13 residues. Here the CDR3 reads CSVGQASSYEQYF. CDR3 in DNA: TGCAGCGTGGGACAGGCGAGCTCCTACGAGCAGTACTTC.